The TCR beta chain under discussion was sequenced for a study of blood T cell repertoires in COVID-19. This CDR3 has 15 residues. V lost 0 bases, J lost 8 bases, and 3 bases stayed unmatched. Germline V gene lookup returns CDR1 LNHNV and CDR2 YYDKDF (reference sequence). The method was immunoSEQ multiplex PCR; TCRdb's version includes in-frame clones alone and lacks a portion of them. The data contain about 170,000 clones, 85% to 95% of them singletons. The specimen was peripheral blood. This chain links TRBV15 with TRBJ2-1; 11 positions agree with TRBD1. The sequence was collected from a woman in her forties or fifties with acute or convalescent COVID-19. DNA of the CDR3: TGTGCCACCAGCAGAGAAGGGACAGGGGGGGATGAGCAGTTCTTC. Translation gives CATSREGTGGDEQFF.